These T cell receptor beta chains were read from a single sample in a study of blood T cell repertoires in COVID-19. The assay was immunoSEQ multiplex PCR, and TCRdb's table has in-frame clones only and misses some. The data contain roughly 240,000 clones, about 80% of them singletons. The sequenced material came from PBMCs or T cells enriched from blood (not recorded which). The receptors shown here come from a woman in her forties who had been exposed to COVID-19. Each CDR3 is given with its conserved first and last residue. The order of the fields is D gene, V gene, clone size, J gene, CDR3 protein, CDR3 DNA. D genes are given only for firm matches. The size field is filled for only some rows; it gives once, few, many or a size class.

TRBD1	TRBV6-2/TRBV6-3	few	TRBJ1-4	CASSSRTGTGNEKLFF	TGTGCCAGCAGTTCAAGAACCGGGACAGGGAATGAAAAACTGTTTTTT
.	TRBV6-1	.	TRBJ1-2	CASSDGRGLFNYGYTF	TGTGCCAGCAGTGATGGGCGGGGCCTCTTTAACTATGGCTACACCTTC
TRBD1	TRBV10-3	.	TRBJ1-1	CAISWDSSTEAFF	TGTGCCATCAGTTGGGACAGTTCTACTGAAGCTTTCTTT
.	TRBV19	.	TRBJ1-1	CASSPGSTSTEAFF	TGTGCCAGTAGTCCGGGCTCAACTAGCACTGAAGCTTTCTTT
.	TRBV21-1	.	TRBJ1-6	CASSNPPPGVRYYNSPLHF	TGTGCCAGCAGCAACCCTCCCCCCGGGGTCCGCTACTATAATTCACCCCTCCACTTT
.	TRBV20-1	.	TRBJ1-5	CSARSYQPQHF	TGCAGTGCTAGGAGTTATCAGCCCCAGCATTTT
.	TRBV19	.	TRBJ2-1	CASRGGSYNEQFF	TGTGCCAGTAGAGGGGGCTCCTACAATGAGCAGTTCTTC
TRBD2	TRBV4-1	.	TRBJ2-7	CASSSTTSGALEQYF	TGCGCCAGCAGTTCCACGACTAGCGGGGCCCTCGAGCAGTACTTC
TRBD1	TRBV6-2/TRBV6-3	.	TRBJ1-1	CASSYAGGNTEAFF	TGTGCCAGCAGTTATGCAGGGGGCAACACTGAAGCTTTCTTT
.	TRBV30	.	TRBJ1-6	CAWSLGVNSPLHF	TGTGCCTGGAGCTTGGGAGTTAATTCACCCCTCCACTTT
.	TRBV19	.	TRBJ1-1	CASSIDGRPDSNTEAFF	TGTGCCAGTAGTATCGATGGGCGTCCGGACTCCAACACTGAAGCTTTCTTT
.	TRBV6-5	few	TRBJ1-6	CASREPPPPLHF	TGTGCCAGCAGGGAGCCTCCCCCACCCCTCCACTTT
TRBD2	TRBV4-2	.	TRBJ2-1	CASSQDKGTGGPNEQFF	TGTGCCAGCAGCCAAGATAAGGGGACGGGGGGGCCTAATGAGCAGTTCTTC
.	TRBV29-1	.	TRBJ2-5	CSVGDSQETQYF	TGCAGCGTCGGAGACAGCCAAGAGACCCAGTACTTC
TRBD2	TRBV19	.	TRBJ2-3	CASIGIAGDPTGTQYF	TGTGCCAGTATCGGCATAGCGGGGGACCCCACTGGTACGCAGTATTTT
TRBD1	TRBV7-9	.	TRBJ1-2	CASSSSRTGGDANYGYTF	TGTGCCAGCAGCTCATCTCGGACAGGGGGGGATGCTAACTATGGCTACACCTTC
TRBD1	TRBV7-9	.	TRBJ2-7	CAGSSRTGLREQYF	TGTGCCGGCAGCTCTCGGACAGGGTTGAGAGAGCAGTACTTC
.	TRBV4-3	.	TRBJ2-2	CASSSWRELFF	TGCGCCAGCAGCTCTTGGCGGGAGCTGTTTTTT
TRBD1	TRBV18	.	TRBJ2-1	CASSPAGTGFF	TGTGCCAGCTCACCAGCGGGGACAGGTTTCTTC
.	TRBV19	.	TRBJ1-6	CASSIGSLHSPLHF	TGTGCCAGTAGTATAGGAAGCCTGCATTCACCCCTCCACTTT
TRBD1	TRBV7-2	few	TRBJ1-4	CASSLVRDRGHANEKLFF	TGTGCCAGCAGCTTAGTAAGGGACAGGGGGCATGCTAATGAAAAACTGTTTTTT
.	TRBV9	.	TRBJ2-1	CASGLAGNEQFF	TGTGCCAGCGGGTTGGCGGGGAATGAGCAGTTCTTC
TRBD2	TRBV19	few	TRBJ2-1	CASSIIAGGGNEQFF	TGTGCCAGTAGTATAATAGCGGGGGGAGGGAATGAGCAGTTCTTC
.	TRBV7-8	.	TRBJ1-2	CASSLPDGDYGYTF	TGTGCCAGCAGCTTACCCGACGGGGACTATGGCTACACCTTC
TRBD1	TRBV5-5	.	TRBJ1-3	CASSLTGVFGRNSGNTIYF	TGTGCCAGCAGCTTAACAGGGGTCTTTGGCCGAAACTCTGGAAACACCATATATTTT
TRBD2	TRBV10-3	few	TRBJ2-3	CAISLAGSTDTQYF	TGTGCCATCAGCCTAGCGGGGAGCACAGATACGCAGTATTTT
.	TRBV12-3/TRBV12-4	.	TRBJ1-1	CASTGWATEAFF	TGTGCCAGCACCGGATGGGCCACTGAAGCTTTCTTT
.	TRBV27	.	TRBJ2-1	CASRHGEGGEQFF	TGTGCCAGCAGACACGGGGAGGGGGGTGAGCAGTTCTTC